The text below deals with one TCR beta chain. TCRdb redid the calling of the 5' RACE reads with MiXCR, one entry per CDR3 protein. The profile shows more than 300,000 distinct CDR3 sequences, roughly 20% of them singletons. The sample belongs to a study of T-cell memory formation after mild COVID-19. Germline CDR1 DFQATT, CDR2 SNEGSKA (reference sequence). The V gene end was trimmed by 6 bases and the J gene end by 8 bases; junction bases not matched to a gene: 15. This CDR3 is 15 amino acids long. The chain combines TRBV20-1 with TRBJ1-4, with 7 positions matching TRBD1. Sequenced: PBMCs or a T cell subset sorted from them (not recorded which). This receptor was identified in a man aged 18 to 35 who had mild COVID-19 (a few samples of this study predate the infection). Cell type and time point are not known. The CDR3 DNA sequence: TGCAGTGCCCACGACACGACAGGGTTCGGGGAAAAACTGTTTTTT. Translation: CSAHDTTGFGEKLFF.